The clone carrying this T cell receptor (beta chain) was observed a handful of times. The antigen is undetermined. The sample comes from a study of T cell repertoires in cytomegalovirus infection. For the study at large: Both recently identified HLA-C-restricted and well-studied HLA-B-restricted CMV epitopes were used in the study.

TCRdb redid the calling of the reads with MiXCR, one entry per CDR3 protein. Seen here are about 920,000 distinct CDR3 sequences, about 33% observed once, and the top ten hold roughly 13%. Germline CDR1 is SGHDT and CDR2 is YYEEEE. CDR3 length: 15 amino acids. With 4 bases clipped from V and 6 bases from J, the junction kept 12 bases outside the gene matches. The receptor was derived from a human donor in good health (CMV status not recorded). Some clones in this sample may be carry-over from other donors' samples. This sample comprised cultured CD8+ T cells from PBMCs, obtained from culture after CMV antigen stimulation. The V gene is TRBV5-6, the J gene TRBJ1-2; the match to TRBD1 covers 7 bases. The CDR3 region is CASSGTHRGGHGYTF. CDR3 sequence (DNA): TGTGCCAGCAGCGGAACCCACAGGGGCGGGCATGGCTACACCTTC. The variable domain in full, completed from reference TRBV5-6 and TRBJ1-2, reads DAGVTQSPTHLIKTRGQQVTLRCSPKSGHDTVSWYQQALGQGPQFIFQYYEEEERQRGNFPDRFSGHQFPNYSSELNVNALLLGDSALYLCASSGTHRGGHGYTFGSGTRLTVV.